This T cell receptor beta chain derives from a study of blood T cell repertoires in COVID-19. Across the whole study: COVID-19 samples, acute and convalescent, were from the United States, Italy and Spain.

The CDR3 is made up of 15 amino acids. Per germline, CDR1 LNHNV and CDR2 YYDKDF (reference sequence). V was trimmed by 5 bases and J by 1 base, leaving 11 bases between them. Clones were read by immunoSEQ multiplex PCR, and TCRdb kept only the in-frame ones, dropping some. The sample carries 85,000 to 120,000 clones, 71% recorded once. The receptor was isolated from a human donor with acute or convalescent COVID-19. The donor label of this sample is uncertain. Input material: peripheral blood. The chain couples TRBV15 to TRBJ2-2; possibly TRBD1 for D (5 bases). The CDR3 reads CATSASGLNTGELFF. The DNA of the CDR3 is TGTGCCACCAGCGCATCAGGGTTGAACACCGGGGAGCTGTTTTTT.